A single sample is the source of the 11 T cell receptor beta chains below, sequenced in a study of brain T cells in children with intractable seizures. Measured with immunoSEQ multiplex PCR; TCRdb has only the in-frame clones, and not every one. The sample consists of 55,000 to 80,000 clones, 90% to 96% of them appearing once. Sequenced material: peripheral blood, taken at surgery. These receptor sequences come from a boy under two years old with focal cortical dysplasia and intractable seizures.

DNA for the CDR3: TGCAGCGTTGGGACCTTGCCGGGACAGGGTTACTACGAGCAGTACTTC. As protein: CSVGTLPGQGYYEQYF. This sequence joins TRBV29-1 and TRBJ2-7; TRBD1 agrees at 9 bases. This CDR3 comprises 16 residues. CDR1 and CDR2 (germline): SQVTM, ANQGSEA. Germline trimming cut 4 bases from V and 3 bases from J; bases unmatched to any gene: 13.

The rearrangement joins TRBV5-4 to TRBJ2-3, with D possibly TRBD1 on 5 matching bases. Trimming took off 1 base at V and 4 bases at J, with 22 bases between the two ends. Germline CDR1 SGHNT, CDR2 YYREEE (reference sequence). The CDR3 covers 18 residues. As DNA, the CDR3 is TGTGCCAGCAGCTTGATTAAATTTACTTCAGGGATCCCAGATACGCAGTATTTT. Its translation: CASSLIKFTSGIPDTQYF.

In the case of this clone: The sample contains more than one DNA sequence encoding this CDR3. V gene TRBV11-3 combines with J gene TRBJ2-2; the D is unclear. In germline, CDR1 is SGHNT, CDR2 YENEEA. The CDR3 runs to 12 residues. V lost 1 base and J lost 6, with 3 bases in between. In DNA, the CDR3 is TGTGCCAGCAGCTTAGGTTCCGGGGAGCTGTTTTTT. It specifies CASSLGSGELFF. Full variable domain (missing parts from reference TRBV11-3 and TRBJ2-2): EAGVVQSPRYKIIEKKQPVAFWCNPISGHNTLYWYLQNLGQGPELLIRYENEEAVDDSQLPKDRFSAERLKGVDSTLKIQPAELGDSAVYLCASSLGSGELFFGEGSRLTVL.

This clone was counted once. The V call is TRBV4-1, the J call TRBJ2-7; a weak D match, TRBD1 (5 bases). Trimming stripped 3 bases from V and 2 bases from J, with 11 bases between. The CDR3 extends over 14 amino acids. CDR1 and CDR2 (germline): MGHRA, YSYEKL. CDR3 protein: CASSQTPGPYEQYF. CDR3 sequence (DNA): TGCGCCAGCAGCCAGACACCAGGGCCCTACGAGCAGTACTTC.

The J gene is TRBJ2-3, the V gene TRBV18; the match to TRBD1 covers 9 bases. Germline trimming cut 2 bases from V and 3 bases from J; bases unmatched to any gene: 6. Germline values: CDR1 KGHSH, CDR2 LQKENI. This CDR3 is 16 amino acids long. CDR3 sequence: CASSPVQGAPTDTQYF. The CDR3 DNA follows: TGTGCCAGCTCACCAGTACAGGGGGCGCCTACAGATACGCAGTATTTT.

This rearrangement joins TRBV15 to TRBJ2-3, with 7 bases fitting TRBD2. Germline lookup yields CDR1 LNHNV and CDR2 YYDKDF (reference sequence). The CDR3 has 15 residues. After removal of 0 bases from V and 6 bases from J, the junction contained 6 bases not matched to a gene. The chain's CDR3 is CATSRDRRLADTQYF. The CDR3 DNA reads as TGTGCCACCAGCAGAGACCGCCGACTAGCCGATACGCAGTATTTT.

This clone was seen a single time. This chain uses TRBV29-1 with TRBJ2-7; D gene uncertain. Germline V gene data show CDR1 as SQVTM and CDR2 as ANQGSEA. V lost 5 bases to trimming and J lost 0 bases, with 8 bases between them. This CDR3 spans 12 amino acids. The CDR3 coding sequence is TGCAGCGTTCAGGTTTCCTCCTACGAGCAGTACTTC. Protein sequence: CSVQVSSYEQYF.

The chain carries TRBV5-1 and TRBJ2-5, with TRBD1 matching 7 bases. The CDR3 runs 13 residues. Trimming removed 4 bases from V and 4 bases from J; junction bases left unmatched: 4. Per germline, CDR1 SGHRS and CDR2 YFSETQ. The chain's CDR3 is CASSIQGRETQYF. The CDR3 region has the DNA TGCGCCAGCAGCATACAGGGGCGAGAGACCCAGTACTTC.

The genes are TRBV20-1 and TRBJ2-7; 8 bases line up with TRBD1. Trimming removed 3 bases from V and 3 bases from J; junction bases left unmatched: 7. The CDR3 is made up of 14 amino acids. From germline, CDR1 is DFQATT and CDR2 SNEGSKA (reference sequence). The CDR3 DNA is TGCAGTGCTAGTGTGGACAGGGTTAACTACGAGCAGTACTTC. This sequence encodes CSASVDRVNYEQYF.

This clone was seen a handful of times. The chain recombines TRBV5-6 with TRBJ1-2, with TRBD1 as a possible D gene (6 bases). V lost 4 bases to trimming and J lost 8 bases, with 24 bases between them. Germline CDR1 and CDR2: SGHDT and YYEEEE. CDR3 length equals 16 residues. DNA for the CDR3: TGTGCCAGCAGCCCCCGTACAGGGCGCTCCGGGGAGGGCTACACCTTC. This encodes CASSPRTGRSGEGYTF.

Here the CDR3 reads CASSLGQGQGIYGYTF. CDR3 in DNA: TGCGCCAGCAGCTTAGGGCAAGGGCAGGGAATCTATGGCTACACCTTC. This sequence joins TRBV5-1 and TRBJ1-2, with D perhaps matching TRBD1 (5 bases). Trimming cost V 2 bases and J 4 bases, with 18 bases left between them. The CDR3 length is 16 residues. Per the germline V gene, CDR1 is SGHRS and CDR2 is YFSETQ.